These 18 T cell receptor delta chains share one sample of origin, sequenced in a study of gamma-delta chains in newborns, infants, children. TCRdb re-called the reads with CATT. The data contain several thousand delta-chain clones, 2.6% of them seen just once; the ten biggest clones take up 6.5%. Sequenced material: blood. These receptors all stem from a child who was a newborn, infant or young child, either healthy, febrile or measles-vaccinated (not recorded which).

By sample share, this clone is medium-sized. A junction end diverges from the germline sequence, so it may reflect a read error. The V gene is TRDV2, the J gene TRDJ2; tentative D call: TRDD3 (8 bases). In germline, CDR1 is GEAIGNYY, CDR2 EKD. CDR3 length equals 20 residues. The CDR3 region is CACDTVPTQGGGSRTARLFF. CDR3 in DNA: TGTGCCTGTGACACAGTTCCTACCCAGGGTGGGGGATCCCGGACAGCACGACTCTTCTTT.

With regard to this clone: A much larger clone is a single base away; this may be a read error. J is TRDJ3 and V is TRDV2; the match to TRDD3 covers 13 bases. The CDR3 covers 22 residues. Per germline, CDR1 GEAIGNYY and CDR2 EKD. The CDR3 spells CACDTLLGDTRISSRDTRQMFF. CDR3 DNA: TGTGCCTGTGACACATTACTGGGGGATACGCGGATCAGCTCCCGGGACACCCGACAGATGTTTTTC.

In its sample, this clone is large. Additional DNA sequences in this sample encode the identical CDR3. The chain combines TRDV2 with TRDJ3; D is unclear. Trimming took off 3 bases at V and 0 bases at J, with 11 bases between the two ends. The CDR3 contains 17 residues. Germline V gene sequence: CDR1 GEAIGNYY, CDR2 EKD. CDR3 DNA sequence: TGTGCCTGTGACGCGCTACGGAGCTCCTGGGACACCCGACAGATGTTTTTC. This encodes CACDALRSSWDTRQMFF.

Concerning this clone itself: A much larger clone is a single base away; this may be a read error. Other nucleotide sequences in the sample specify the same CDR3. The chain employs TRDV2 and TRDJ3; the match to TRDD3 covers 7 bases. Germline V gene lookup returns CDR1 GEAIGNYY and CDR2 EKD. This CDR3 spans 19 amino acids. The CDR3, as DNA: TGTGCCTGTGACACCGCTGGGGGTATACGGTCCTGGGATACCCGACAGATGTTTTTC. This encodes CACDTAGGIRSWDTRQMFF.

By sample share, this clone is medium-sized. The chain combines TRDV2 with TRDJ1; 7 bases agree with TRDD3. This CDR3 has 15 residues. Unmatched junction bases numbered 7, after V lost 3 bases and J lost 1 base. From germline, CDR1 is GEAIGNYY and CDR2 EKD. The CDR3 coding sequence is TGTGCCTGTGACCCTTTGGGGATAGGCACCGATAAACTCATCTTT. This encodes CACDPLGIGTDKLIF.

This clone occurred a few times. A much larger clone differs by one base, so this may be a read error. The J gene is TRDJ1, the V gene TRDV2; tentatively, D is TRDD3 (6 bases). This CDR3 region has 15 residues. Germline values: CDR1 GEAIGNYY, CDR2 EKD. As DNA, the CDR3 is TGTGCCCGTGACACCGTGGGGGGACAAAGCGATAAACTCATCTTT. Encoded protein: CARDTVGGQSDKLIF.

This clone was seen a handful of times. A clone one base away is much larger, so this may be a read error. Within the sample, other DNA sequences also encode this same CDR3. The CDR3 reads CACDTVPDGDRTGGYDKLIF. The DNA for the CDR3 is TGTGCCTGTGACACCGTTCCAGATGGGGATCGAACTGGGGGATACGACAAACTCATCTTT. The chain recombines TRDV2 with TRDJ1; 13 bases match TRDD3. The CDR3 runs 20 residues. The germline gives CDR1 GEAIGNYY, CDR2 EKD. After removal of 0 bases from V and 8 bases from J, the junction contained 20 bases not matched to a gene.

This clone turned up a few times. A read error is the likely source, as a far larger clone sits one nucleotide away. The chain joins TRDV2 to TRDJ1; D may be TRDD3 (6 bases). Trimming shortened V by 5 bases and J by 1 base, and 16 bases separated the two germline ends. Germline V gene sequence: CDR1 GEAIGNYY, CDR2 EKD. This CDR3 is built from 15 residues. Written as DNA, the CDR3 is TGTGCCTGTGGCACGGTGGGGGCCTCCACCGATAAACTCATCTTT. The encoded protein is CACGTVGASTDKLIF.

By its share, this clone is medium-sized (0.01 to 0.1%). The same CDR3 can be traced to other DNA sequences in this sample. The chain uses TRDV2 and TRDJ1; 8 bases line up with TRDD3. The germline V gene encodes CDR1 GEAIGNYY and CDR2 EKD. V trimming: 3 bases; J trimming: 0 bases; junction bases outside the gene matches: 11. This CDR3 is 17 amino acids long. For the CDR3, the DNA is TGTGCCTGTGACCCCGTACTGGGGGTTCCCTACACCGATAAACTCATCTTT. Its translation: CACDPVLGVPYTDKLIF.

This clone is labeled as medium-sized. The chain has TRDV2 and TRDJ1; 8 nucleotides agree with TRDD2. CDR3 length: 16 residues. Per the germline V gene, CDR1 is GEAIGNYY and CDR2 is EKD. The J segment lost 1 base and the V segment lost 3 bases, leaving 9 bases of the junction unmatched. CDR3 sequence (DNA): TGTGCCTGTGACCAGGCCTTCCTAGCTGCCACCGATAAACTCATCTTT. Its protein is CACDQAFLAATDKLIF.

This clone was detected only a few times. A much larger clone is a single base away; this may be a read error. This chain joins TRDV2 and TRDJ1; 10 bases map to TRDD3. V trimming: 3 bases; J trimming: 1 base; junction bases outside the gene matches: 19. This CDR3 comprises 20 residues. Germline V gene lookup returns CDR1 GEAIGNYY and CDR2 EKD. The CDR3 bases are TGTGCCTGTGACGCCGTTCGAGGTCTGGGGGATAAGAGTGGCACCGATAAACTCATCTTT. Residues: CACDAVRGLGDKSGTDKLIF.

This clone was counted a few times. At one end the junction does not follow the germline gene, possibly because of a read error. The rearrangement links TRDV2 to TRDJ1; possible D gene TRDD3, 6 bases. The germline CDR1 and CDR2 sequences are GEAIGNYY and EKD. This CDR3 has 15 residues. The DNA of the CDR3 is TGTGCCTGTGACACAGTGGGGGCCTCCACCGATGAACTCATCTTT. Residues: CACDTVGASTDELIF.

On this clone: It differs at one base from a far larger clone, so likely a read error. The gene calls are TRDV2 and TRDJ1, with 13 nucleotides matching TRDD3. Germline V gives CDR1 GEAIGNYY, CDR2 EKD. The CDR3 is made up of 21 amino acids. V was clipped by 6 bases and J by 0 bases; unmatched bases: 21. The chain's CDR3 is CACNSIRGVLGDTPDTDKLIF. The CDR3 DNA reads TGTGCCTGTAACTCTATACGCGGGGTACTGGGGGATACGCCTGACACCGATAAACTCATCTTT.

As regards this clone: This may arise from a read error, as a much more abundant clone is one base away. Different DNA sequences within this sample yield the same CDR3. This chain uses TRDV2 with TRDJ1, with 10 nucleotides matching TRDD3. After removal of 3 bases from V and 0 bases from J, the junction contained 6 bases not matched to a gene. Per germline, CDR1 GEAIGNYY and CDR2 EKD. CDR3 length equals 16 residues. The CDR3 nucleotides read TGTGCCTGTGACGACTTACTGGGGGATGACACCGATAAACTCATCTTT. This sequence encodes CACDDLLGDDTDKLIF.

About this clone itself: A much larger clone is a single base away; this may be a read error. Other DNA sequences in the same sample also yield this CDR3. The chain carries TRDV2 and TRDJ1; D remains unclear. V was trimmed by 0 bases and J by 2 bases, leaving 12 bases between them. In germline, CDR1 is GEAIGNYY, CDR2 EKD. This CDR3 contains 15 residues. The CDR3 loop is CACDTLVSDTDKLIF. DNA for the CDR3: TGTGCCTGTGACACCTTGGTGTCCGATACCGATAAACTCATCTTT.

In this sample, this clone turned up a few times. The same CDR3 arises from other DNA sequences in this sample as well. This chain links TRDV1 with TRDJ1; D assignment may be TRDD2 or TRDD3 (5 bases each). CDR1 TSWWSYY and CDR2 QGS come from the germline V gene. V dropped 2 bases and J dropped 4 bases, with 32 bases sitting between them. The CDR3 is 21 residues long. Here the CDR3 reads CALGELLPLFIEWGLGDKLIF. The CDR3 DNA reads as TGTGCTCTTGGGGAATTACTTCCCCTGTTTATAGAGTGGGGTTTAGGCGATAAACTCATCTTT.

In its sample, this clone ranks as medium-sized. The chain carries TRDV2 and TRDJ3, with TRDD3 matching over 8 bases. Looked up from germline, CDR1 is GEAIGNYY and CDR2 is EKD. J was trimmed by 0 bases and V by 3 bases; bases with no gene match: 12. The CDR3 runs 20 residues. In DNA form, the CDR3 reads TGTGCCTGTGACGCCGCCACTGGGGGTCCCAGCTCCTGGGACACCCGACAGATGTTTTTC. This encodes CACDAATGGPSSWDTRQMFF.

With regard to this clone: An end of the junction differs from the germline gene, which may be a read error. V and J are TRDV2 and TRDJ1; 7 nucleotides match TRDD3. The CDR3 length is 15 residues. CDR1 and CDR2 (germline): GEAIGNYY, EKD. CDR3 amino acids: CAWDTLGVHTDKLIF. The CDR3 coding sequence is TGTGCCTGGGACACTCTGGGGGTCCACACCGATAAACTCATCTTT.